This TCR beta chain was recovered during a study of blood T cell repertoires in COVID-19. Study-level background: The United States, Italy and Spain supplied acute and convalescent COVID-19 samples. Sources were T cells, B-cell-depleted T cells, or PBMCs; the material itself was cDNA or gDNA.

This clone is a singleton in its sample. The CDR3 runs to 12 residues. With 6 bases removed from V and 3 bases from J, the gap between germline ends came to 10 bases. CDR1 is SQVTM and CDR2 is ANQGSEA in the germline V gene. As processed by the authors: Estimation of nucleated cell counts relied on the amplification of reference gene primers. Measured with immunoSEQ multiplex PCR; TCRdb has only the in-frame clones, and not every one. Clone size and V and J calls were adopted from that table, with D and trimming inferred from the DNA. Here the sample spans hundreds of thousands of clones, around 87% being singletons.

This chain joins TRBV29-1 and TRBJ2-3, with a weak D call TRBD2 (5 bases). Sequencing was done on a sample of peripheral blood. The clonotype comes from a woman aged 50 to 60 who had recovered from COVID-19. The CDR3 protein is CSVGELTDTQYF. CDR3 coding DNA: TGCAGCGTCGGGGAGCTTACAGATACGCAGTATTTT.